This T cell receptor (beta chain) is drawn from a study of beta chain features in type 1 diabetes. In germline, CDR1 is LGHNA, CDR2 YSLEER. V shed 0 bases and J shed 7 bases, with 13 bases lying between them. The CDR3 is made up of 15 amino acids. Whole-study results and caveats: Among all four CD4+ subsets, Type 1 diabetes patients had TCRB CDR3s that were moderately but significantly shorter. The naive, central memory and Treg TCRB repertoires looked more alike in patients than they did in healthy donors.

Of the isolated RNA, all was reverse transcribed, and so the sequenced material was expressed TCRB transcripts. The assay was immunoSEQ multiplex PCR, and TCRdb's table has in-frame clones only and misses some. This table holds approximately 170,000 clones, roughly 8% found once. At least ten counts were recorded for this clone. What it recognizes is unknown. The sequencing input was central memory CD4+ T cells from blood. The chain uses TRBV4-3 and TRBJ1-5; perhaps TRBD1 as D (5 bases). The sequence was collected from a woman in her forties with type 1 diabetes. CDR3 in DNA: TGCGCCAGCAGCCAAGAGAAGTCAGGGCGGCAGCCCCAGCATTTT. As protein: CASSQEKSGRQPQHF.